The entry that follows covers one T cell receptor (beta chain) sequence. The antigen is not known. This specimen belongs to a study of long-term antiretroviral therapy in people with HIV. Overall study context: By about a decade, the earliest samples predate the 2015 immediate-ART recommendation.

General study findings and limits: Versus controls, repertoires in people with HIV had narrower CDR3 length ranges.

The authors ran the immunoSEQ assay, v3.0, at survey level. The repertoire was sequenced with immunoSEQ multiplex PCR; TCRdb's copy has only in-frame clones and lacks some. Among 19,000 or so clones listed, 84% were seen once. This TCR was recovered from a man between 18 and 29 years old with HIV. The sequencing here drew on unsorted PBMCs, taken 0.9 years after starting antiretroviral therapy.

The CDR3 bases are TGTGCCAGCAGTTTGTCAGGTAGCAATCAGCCCCAGCATTTT. Amino acids: CASSLSGSNQPQHF. This chain uses TRBV27 with TRBJ1-5, with D unresolved. The CDR3 runs to 14 residues. Germline lookup yields CDR1 MNHEY and CDR2 SMNVEV (reference sequence). V lost 3 bases and J lost 0, with 6 bases in between.